The source of this T cell receptor (beta chain) is a study of shared clonotypes between healthy human individuals. The CDR3 is 14 residues long. The germline V gene has CDR1 SGHRS and CDR2 YFSETQ. Unmatched junction bases numbered 3, after V lost 4 bases and J lost 5 bases. Profiled with immunoSEQ multiplex PCR; TCRdb holds only in-frame clones, not every one. The sample contains about 1 million clones, more than 65% of which appear only once. Donation came from healthy HIV-negative adults that had no recent acute infections or vaccinations. Those who donated, Caucasian adults without exception, all lived in Nashville, Tennessee.

The genes are TRBV5-1 and TRBJ2-5; TRBD2 matches at 12 bases. The specimen sequenced was memory CD4+ T cells sorted from blood. Documented subset: CD45RA-negative fraction. This TCR derives from a man aged 18 to 29 in good health. The CDR3 reads CASSASGRVETQYF. The CDR3 region has the DNA TGCGCCAGCAGCGCTAGCGGGAGGGTGGAGACCCAGTACTTC.